These 31 T cell receptor beta chains came from one sample sequenced in a study of identical twins. TCRdb recomputed calls from the 5' RACE reads with MiXCR, one row per CDR3 protein. The sample comprises fewer than 250,000 distinct CDR3 sequences, around 8.1% of which are singletons, and less than 2% rests with the top ten. The sample also formed part of further work on yellow fever vaccine responses in identical twins.

Sequencing used memory (CD45RO+) T cells sorted from blood. These receptors came from a woman younger than 35 in good health.

This clonotype has just a few counts. V gene TRBV5-1 combines with J gene TRBJ2-1; 12 nucleotides line up with TRBD2. CDR3 length equals 15 residues. The germline gives CDR1 SGHRS, CDR2 YFSETQ. Trimming at V came to 2 bases and at J to 6 bases, leaving 3 bases not matched to a gene. The DNA of the CDR3 is TGCGCCAGCAGCTTCCTAGCGGGAGGGAGCAATGAGCAGTTCTTC. This codes for CASSFLAGGSNEQFF.

The chain couples TRBV5-1 to TRBJ1-5, with 9 bases aligning to TRBD1. Germline CDR1 reads SGHRS; CDR2 reads YFSETQ. The length of the CDR3 is 15 residues. V gave up 4 bases and J gave up 3 bases; unmatched junction bases: 5. This CDR3 is CASSEQGALNQPQHF. As DNA, the CDR3 is TGCGCCAGCAGCGAACAGGGGGCCCTCAATCAGCCCCAGCATTTT.

The chain uses TRBV27 and TRBJ2-7; D might be TRBD1 (6 bases). The CDR3 consists of 11 residues. The V gene's germline CDR1 is MNHEY and CDR2 SMNVEV (reference sequence). Trimming shortened V by 8 bases and J by 7 bases, and 12 bases separated the two germline ends. CDR3 in DNA: TGTGCCAGCCGAAGGGGGAGAGAGCAGTACTTC. Residues: CASRRGREQYF.

This clonotype was seen at least ten times. The J gene is TRBJ2-7, the V gene TRBV5-6, with 9 bases aligning to TRBD2. The CDR3 covers 15 residues. Germline V gene lookup returns CDR1 SGHDT and CDR2 YYEEEE. V lost 4 bases, J lost 7 bases, and 12 bases stayed unmatched. For the CDR3, the DNA is TGTGCCAGCAGCCTTATCGGCGGGGGGGCGGGAGAGCAGTACTTC. The encoded protein is CASSLIGGGAGEQYF.

The J gene is TRBJ2-3, the V gene TRBV12-3 or TRBV12-4, with 7 bases identical to TRBD1. V lost 3 bases to trimming and J lost 3 bases; unmatched junction nucleotides: 6. The CDR3 is 15 amino acids. The CDR3 loop reads CASSFGQGETDTQYF. The CDR3 DNA is TGTGCCAGCAGTTTTGGGCAGGGGGAGACAGATACGCAGTATTTT.

The J gene is TRBJ2-7, the V gene TRBV7-9; D may be TRBD1 (6 bases). Germline V gene sequence: CDR1 SEHNR, CDR2 FQNEAQ (reference sequence). Trimming cost V 6 bases and J 4 bases, with 22 bases left between them. The CDR3 sequence is 16 residues long. This CDR3 reads CASRPPGHNLPYEQYF. DNA for the CDR3: TGTGCCAGCAGACCGCCGGGACACAATTTACCTTACGAGCAGTACTTC.

This clonotype was counted at least ten times. The V call is TRBV15, the J call TRBJ1-5; no clear D gene. The CDR3 totals 17 residues. The germline gives CDR1 LNHNV, CDR2 YYDKDF (reference sequence). The ends were cut back, 3 bases at V and 1 base at J, with 16 bases in the middle. CDR3 sequence (DNA): TGTGCCACCAGCAGCGGCAGGACGGGCAAGAGCAATCAGCCCCAGCATTTT. It codes for CATSSGRTGKSNQPQHF.

This clonotype showed up just a few times. The rearrangement links TRBV9 to TRBJ2-6, with 7 bases that match TRBD1. The CDR3 spans 18 residues. Germline V CDR1 and CDR2: SGDLS, YYNGEE. V lost 0 bases and J lost 0; bases outside the gene matches: 6. The CDR3 sequence: CASSVEPGGFSGANVLTF. For the CDR3, the DNA is TGTGCCAGCAGCGTAGAGCCAGGGGGATTCTCTGGGGCCAACGTCCTGACTTTC. Using reference TRBV9 and TRBJ2-6 for the parts outside the CDR3, the full variable domain is DSGVTQTPKHLITATGQRVTLRCSPRSGDLSVYWYQQSLDQGLQFLIQYYNGEERAKGNILERFSAQQFPDLHSELNLSSLELGDSALYFCASSVEPGGFSGANVLTFGAGSRLTVL.

This clonotype is medium-sized by share. The rearrangement links TRBV6-5 to TRBJ2-2; D call uncertain. Germline V CDR1 and CDR2: MNHEY, SVGAGI. The V end was cut by 5 bases, the J end by 5 bases, with 6 bases between. CDR3 size: 12 residues. The CDR3 coding sequence is TGTGCCAGCAGTCAGAGGACCGGGGAGCTGTTTTTT. Translating gives CASSQRTGELFF.

This clonotype showed up many times. The chain combines TRBV5-1 with TRBJ2-1; D is possibly TRBD1 (6 bases). The V gene lost 7 bases and the J gene lost 7 bases, with 9 bases spanning the gap. The CDR3 contains 11 residues. Germline CDR1 reads SGHRS; CDR2 reads YFSETQ. CDR3 loop: CASGRGNEQFF. In DNA form, the CDR3 reads TGCGCCAGCGGTAGGGGGAATGAGCAGTTCTTC.

A word on this clonotype: This may arise from a read error, as a much more abundant clone is one base away. This rearrangement joins TRBV7-9 to TRBJ2-2; 7 nucleotides match TRBD2. Germline V CDR1 and CDR2: SEHNR, FQNEAQ (reference sequence). There are 14 residues in the CDR3. Trimming at V came to 3 bases and at J to 5 bases, leaving 3 bases not matched to a gene. In DNA, the CDR3 is TGTGCCAGCAGCTTCCAGGGAGGGACCGGGGAGCTGTTTTTT. Translation gives CASSFQGGTGELFF.

This clonotype was found a few times. The rearrangement uses TRBV5-1 and TRBJ2-7; tentative D call: TRBD1 (6 bases). The germline CDR1 and CDR2 sequences are SGHRS and YFSETQ. This CDR3 is built from 13 residues. V lost 7 bases to trimming and J lost 3 bases, with 14 bases between them. The DNA for the CDR3 is TGCGCCAGCGCCATTGGGGGCAGCTACGAGCAGTACTTC. Translation: CASAIGGSYEQYF.

This clonotype was counted many times. The chain joins TRBV6-1 to TRBJ2-7; TRBD1 matches 7 bases. Germline V CDR1 and CDR2: MNHNS, SASEGT. CDR3 length: 14 residues. Germline trimming cut 6 bases from V and 4 bases from J; bases unmatched to any gene: 9. The CDR3 DNA reads as TGTGCCAGCAGCCCAACAGGGGCTGGGTACGAGCAGTACTTC. This sequence encodes CASSPTGAGYEQYF.

This clonotype came up many times. The rearrangement links TRBV20-1 to TRBJ1-1; D is undetermined. Trimming removed 1 base at V and 6 bases at J, with 12 bases between. The CDR3 covers 13 residues. Germline values: CDR1 DFQATT, CDR2 SNEGSKA (reference sequence). CDR3 residues: CSARVGKRAEAFF. The DNA of the CDR3 is TGCAGTGCTAGAGTAGGAAAAAGGGCTGAAGCTTTCTTT.

This sequence joins TRBV4-3 and TRBJ1-1, with a weak D call TRBD1 (5 bases). The CDR3 runs to 15 residues. Germline CDR1 is LGHNA and CDR2 is YSLEER. V was cut by 1 base and J by 2 bases, with 11 bases left in between. CDR3 sequence: CASSQVYQGNTEAFF. The CDR3 DNA sequence: TGCGCCAGCAGCCAAGTCTACCAGGGCAACACTGAAGCTTTCTTT.

This clonotype has a handful of counts. The V and J genes are TRBV5-1 and TRBJ2-6; D not certain. The V and J ends lost 6 bases and 1 base respectively, with 11 bases between them. This CDR3 comprises 15 residues. CDR1 SGHRS and CDR2 YFSETQ come from the germline V gene. This chain's CDR3 is CASKGYLSGANVLTF. The CDR3, as DNA: TGCGCCAGCAAGGGTTACCTTTCTGGGGCCAACGTCCTGACTTTC.

Only a few counts were recorded for this clonotype. This chain connects TRBV6-2 or TRBV6-3 to TRBJ2-1, with D tentatively TRBD2 (5 bases). The CDR3 is 13 amino acids. Germline assignment: CDR1 MNHEY and CDR2 SVGEGT. Trimming cost V 5 bases and J 15 bases, with 20 bases left between them. As DNA, the CDR3 is TGTGCCAGCAGTCTCAAGAAAAGGTTCGGGGTGTTCTTC. This codes for CASSLKKRFGVFF.

This clonotype was counted ten times or more. The chain combines TRBV3-1 with TRBJ2-7; TRBD1 matches 8 bases. The CDR3 extends over 16 amino acids. J was trimmed by 2 bases and V by 3 bases; bases with no gene match: 9. The germline V gene has CDR1 LGHDT and CDR2 YNNKEL (reference sequence). The CDR3 spells CASSQGVGQGTYEQYF. CDR3 DNA: TGTGCCAGCAGCCAGGGTGTAGGACAGGGCACCTACGAGCAGTACTTC.

This clonotype was observed many times. The rearrangement joins TRBV5-1 to TRBJ1-2, with D possibly TRBD1 on 6 matching bases. There are 16 residues in the CDR3. V lost 1 base and J lost 3, with 16 bases in between. Germline loops: CDR1 SGHRS, CDR2 YFSETQ. In nucleotides, the CDR3 is TGCGCCAGCAGCTTGTTAGTTGGGGGCGCGGACTATGGCTACACCTTC. Residues: CASSLLVGGADYGYTF.

The chain is built from TRBV6-6 and TRBJ2-1; possible D gene TRBD1, 6 bases. The CDR3 is 12 amino acids. Trimming removed 2 bases at V and 12 bases at J, with 11 bases between. CDR1 is MNHNY, CDR2 SVGAGI, per germline (reference sequence). The CDR3 reads CASSYPQGGQFF. The CDR3 DNA follows: TGTGCCAGCAGTTACCCACAGGGCGGGCAGTTCTTC.

This clonotype has a handful of counts. The gene calls are TRBV6-2 or TRBV6-3 and TRBJ1-1; 9 nucleotides align to TRBD1. The V segment lost 4 bases and the J segment 5 bases; nucleotides outside the gene matches: 5. The CDR3 covers 14 residues. The germline V gene has CDR1 MNHEY and CDR2 SVGEGT. DNA for the CDR3: TGTGCCAGCAGTTCGAACAGGGGGCAGACTGAAGCTTTCTTT. Its protein is CASSSNRGQTEAFF.

At least ten counts were recorded for this clonotype. The chain combines TRBV6-2 or TRBV6-3 with TRBJ1-1; D gene unclear. This CDR3 contains 14 residues. Germline values: CDR1 MNHEY, CDR2 SVGEGT. The ends were cut back, 4 bases at V and 1 base at J, with 10 bases in the middle. For the CDR3, the DNA is TGTGCCAGCAGTTCAAGGTACGGGAACACTGAAGCTTTCTTT. It translates to CASSSRYGNTEAFF.

This sequence joins TRBV11-2 and TRBJ2-7; TRBD1 agrees at 8 bases. Germline V gives CDR1 SGHAT, CDR2 FQNNGV. Unmatched junction bases numbered 8, after V lost 5 bases and J lost 5 bases. The CDR3 length is 14 residues. The CDR3 DNA reads as TGTGCCAGCAGCAGGACAGGGAGAATCCACGAGCAGTACTTC. Its protein is CASSRTGRIHEQYF.

This clonotype was detected only a few times. This chain connects TRBV6-5 to TRBJ1-6; the D gene is possibly TRBD1 (5 bases). V was shortened by 4 bases and J by 10 bases, with 14 bases between the two germline ends. From germline, CDR1 is MNHEY and CDR2 SVGAGI. The CDR3 totals 14 residues. CDR3 DNA: TGTGCCAGCAGTTCCGACAGTTTTAGGTCACCCCTCCACTTT. It encodes CASSSDSFRSPLHF.

This clonotype occurred many times. The V gene is TRBV28, the J gene TRBJ2-2; 8 nucleotides line up with TRBD2. The V gene end was trimmed by 7 bases and the J gene end by 1 base; junction bases not matched to a gene: 5. Germline-derived CDR1 and CDR2 are MDHEN and SYDVKM. The CDR3 is made up of 15 amino acids. The CDR3 protein is CASKVAGLNTGELFF. Written as DNA, the CDR3 is TGTGCCAGCAAGGTAGCGGGACTGAACACCGGGGAGCTGTTTTTT.

This clonotype was recorded many times. The chain employs TRBV10-3 and TRBJ2-3, with 7 bases identical to TRBD2. Germline-derived CDR1 and CDR2 are ENHRY and SYGVKD. V trimming: 11 bases; J trimming: 4 bases; junction bases outside the gene matches: 9. The CDR3 is 13 amino acids. CDR3 bases: TGTGCCGCCCACGGCGGGGGAGCAGATACGCAGTATTTT. Encoded protein: CAAHGGGADTQYF.

This clonotype was seen repeatedly, ten times or more. V usage is TRBV3-1 and J usage is TRBJ2-7; weak D call: TRBD1 (7 bases). V lost 2 bases to trimming and J lost 5 bases, with 13 bases between them. Germline CDR1 reads LGHDT; CDR2 reads YNNKEL (reference sequence). CDR3 length: 14 residues. The CDR3, as DNA: TGTGCCAGCAGCCAAAGAGGAGGGGGCGACGAGCAGTACTTC. This gives the protein CASSQRGGGDEQYF.

This clonotype has just a few counts. The chain joins TRBV7-9 to TRBJ1-1; 7 nucleotides match TRBD1. This CDR3 is 12 amino acids long. Germline V gene data show CDR1 as SEHNR and CDR2 as FQNEAQ (reference sequence). After removal of 11 bases from V and 4 bases from J, the junction contained 7 bases not matched to a gene. CDR3 bases: TGTGCCTCAGACAGGGTTGGCACTGAAGCTTTCTTT. Translating gives CASDRVGTEAFF.

The table lists this clonotype with a few counts. The chain recombines TRBV5-6 with TRBJ1-1; TRBD1 agrees at 10 bases. The CDR3 is 16 residues long. Germline trimming cut 4 bases from V and 4 bases from J; bases unmatched to any gene: 10. Germline lookup yields CDR1 SGHDT and CDR2 YYEEEE. The CDR3 DNA reads TGTGCCAGCAGCAGCCGGGACAGGGGTTGGGGCACTGAAGCTTTCTTT. Translating gives CASSSRDRGWGTEAFF.

In this sample, this clonotype turned up a few times. The chain couples TRBV20-1 to TRBJ2-3, with 8 bases identical to TRBD2. CDR1 and CDR2 (germline): DFQATT, SNEGSKA (reference sequence). The CDR3 loop spans 14 amino acids. V trimming: 5 bases; J trimming: 4 bases; junction bases outside the gene matches: 8. The CDR3 sequence is CSAPWRGAADTQYF. The CDR3 DNA follows: TGCAGTGCTCCCTGGCGGGGGGCGGCAGATACGCAGTATTTT.

In this sample, this clonotype turned up a few times. The chain couples TRBV11-2 to TRBJ2-3; D gene uncertain. Germline V gene sequence: CDR1 SGHAT, CDR2 FQNNGV. This CDR3 is 16 amino acids long. V was trimmed by 1 base and J by 0 bases, leaving 11 bases between them. CDR3 region: CASSLAQSFSTDTQYF. Here the CDR3 DNA reads TGTGCCAGCAGCTTAGCACAGTCGTTTAGCACAGATACGCAGTATTTT.